These 2 T cell receptor beta chains were sequenced from one sample in a study of cytotoxic CD8 clonotypes in ibrutinib-treated CLL. Some clones are missing from TCRdb's copy, which holds only in-frame ones; the method was immunoSEQ multiplex PCR. Altogether about 140,000 clones are present, 70% to 85% being singletons, with the ten largest covering approximately 28%. The material was PBMCs, obtained after 12 months of ibrutinib treatment. The origin of the receptors is a human donor with chronic lymphocytic leukemia.

The DNA for the CDR3 is TGTGCCTGGTCCAGCTCTGGAAACACCATATATTTT. Its protein is CAWSSSGNTIYF. The chain couples TRBV30 to TRBJ1-3; D unresolved. V shed 5 bases and J shed 0 bases, with 5 bases lying between them. The CDR3 totals 12 residues. Germline CDR1 and CDR2: GTSNPN and SVGIG (reference sequence).

This chain connects TRBV7-2 to TRBJ2-3; weak D call: TRBD1 (5 bases). The V and J ends lost 0 bases and 3 bases respectively, with 16 bases between them. The CDR3 length is 17 residues. CDR1 SGHTA and CDR2 FQGNSA come from the germline V gene. The CDR3 coding sequence is TGTGCCAGCAGCTTAGCCGTGGTGACAGTTAGGACAGATACGCAGTATTTT. It encodes CASSLAVVTVRTDTQYF.